These 9 T cell receptor beta chains originate from one sample sequenced in a study of shared clonotypes between healthy human individuals. The protocol was immunoSEQ multiplex PCR, while the TCRdb copy is restricted to in-frame clones and leaves out a portion. The sample consists of about 490,000 clones, around 80% of them appearing once. The source material was PBMCs. These receptors all come from a middle-aged woman in good health. Some clones in this sample may be carry-over from other donors' samples.

The CDR3 sequence: CASSLPDRVIYGYTF. The CDR3 DNA reads TGTGCCAGCAGCTTGCCGGACAGGGTTATCTATGGCTACACCTTC. The rearrangement uses TRBV5-8 and TRBJ1-2, with 8 positions matching TRBD1. Germline V gene lookup returns CDR1 SGHTS and CDR2 YDEGEE. This CDR3 is built from 15 residues. V dropped 1 base and J dropped 4; count of bases not matched to a gene: 6.

The CDR3 DNA reads as TGTGCCAGTAGTATAACGTCCTCTGGCGCCGGGGAGCTGTTTTTT. This gives the protein CASSITSSGAGELFF. This chain joins TRBV19 and TRBJ2-2; D gene ambiguous. Germline V gene data show CDR1 as LNHDA and CDR2 as SQIVND (reference sequence). V dropped 2 bases and J dropped 6 bases, with 13 bases sitting between them. This CDR3 is 15 amino acids long.

V usage is TRBV6-5 and J usage is TRBJ2-7, with TRBD1 matching 7 bases. Germline V lookup: CDR1 MNHEY, CDR2 SVGAGI. The V gene end was trimmed by 6 bases and the J gene end by 7 bases; junction bases not matched to a gene: 12. This CDR3 has 14 residues. The DNA of the CDR3 is TGTGCCAGCAGCCGCGACAGGGCTTACGCTGAGCAGTACTTC. Its protein product is CASSRDRAYAEQYF.

Notes on this clone: Additional DNA sequences in this sample encode the identical CDR3. CDR3 in amino acids: CASSLFSYNEQFF. In DNA, the CDR3 is TGTGCCAGCAGCTTGTTCTCCTACAATGAGCAGTTCTTC. This chain links TRBV11-3 with TRBJ2-1; the D is unclear. The V gene lost 3 bases and the J gene lost 0 bases, with 3 bases spanning the gap. The CDR3 sequence is 13 residues long. Germline loops: CDR1 SGHNT, CDR2 YENEEA.

CDR3 DNA sequence: TGCAGCGTTTGGGGATCTGGGGCCAACGTCCTGACTTTC. This codes for CSVWGSGANVLTF. The V and J genes are TRBV29-1 and TRBJ2-6; D ambiguous. This CDR3 has 13 residues. V lost 5 bases and J 1 base, leaving 6 bases between the germline ends. Looked up from germline, CDR1 is SQVTM and CDR2 is ANQGSEA.

There are a few counts of this clone. The chain combines TRBV28 with TRBJ2-7; D may correspond to TRBD1 or TRBD2 (5 bases each). V lost 8 bases and J lost 1, with 6 bases in between. The germline CDR1 and CDR2 sequences are MDHEN and SYDVKM. This CDR3 is built from 11 residues. In DNA form, the CDR3 reads TGTGCCAGCGGGGGATCCTACGAGCAGTACTTC. Its protein product is CASGGSYEQYF.

The chain joins TRBV28 to TRBJ1-2; TRBD1 is a possible D gene (6 bases). The V gene lost 3 bases and the J gene lost 8 bases, with 28 bases spanning the gap. CDR3 length: 18 amino acids. CDR1 and CDR2 from the germline V gene are MDHEN and SYDVKM. The CDR3 DNA reads as TGTGCCAGCAGTTTCTGGGATCTTGCTGGTTGGGGGGCGCAGGGCTACACCTTC. The encoded protein is CASSFWDLAGWGAQGYTF.

V and J are TRBV28 and TRBJ2-2; TRBD1 or TRBD2 may be the D gene (5 bases each). Germline CDR1 is MDHEN and CDR2 is SYDVKM. Deletions cut 3 bases from V and 5 bases from J, with 7 bases between. The CDR3 totals 13 residues. The CDR3 reads CASSFGGTGELFF. The CDR3 nucleotides are TGTGCCAGCAGTTTTGGGGGAACCGGGGAGCTGTTTTTT. The variable domain in full, completed from reference TRBV28 and TRBJ2-2, reads DVKVTQSSRYLVKRTGEKVFLECVQDMDHENMFWYRQDPGLGLRLIYFSYDVKMKEKGDIPEGYSVSREKKERFSLILESASTNQTSMYLCASSFGGTGELFFGEGSRLTVL.

The chain recombines TRBV6-1 with TRBJ1-1; the D is unclear. This CDR3 has 13 amino acids. V dropped 4 bases and J dropped 8 bases, with 14 bases sitting between them. The germline CDR1 and CDR2 sequences are MNHNS and SASEGT. CDR3: CASSGALPTEAFF. In DNA, the CDR3 is TGTGCCAGCAGTGGAGCCCTCCCTACCGAAGCTTTCTTT.